The 10 T cell receptor beta chains in this list originate from one sample, sequenced in a study of cytomegalovirus exposure and HLA in healthy donors. The PCR used 60 Vbeta and 13 Jbeta primers. Assay used: immunoSEQ multiplex PCR; TCRdb lists only in-frame clones, some missing. The table records 150,000 or so clones, around 80% of them present only once. The material sequenced was PBMCs. These receptors were collected from a man aged 18-30 years in good health and CMV-seropositive.

Sample share makes this clone medium-sized. The CDR3 sequence: CASSDRDFNEQFF. DNA for the CDR3: TGTGCCAGCAGTGACCGGGACTTCAATGAGCAGTTCTTC. The chain recombines TRBV6-4 with TRBJ2-1, with D possibly matching TRBD2 (6 bases). Germline-derived CDR1 and CDR2 are MRHNA and SNTAGT. V lost 2 bases and J lost 6, with 8 bases in between. This CDR3 comprises 13 residues.

V is TRBV27 and J is TRBJ2-7; D ambiguous. Trimming left V 3 bases short and J 0 bases short, with 12 bases between. There are 15 residues in the CDR3. Germline CDR1 MNHEY, CDR2 SMNVEV (reference sequence). The CDR3 DNA sequence: TGTGCCAGCAGTTTGGCCGGCCGGAGCTCCTACGAGCAGTACTTC. It encodes CASSLAGRSSYEQYF.

V is TRBV6-1 and J is TRBJ2-2, with 7 bases that match TRBD2. Trimming at V came to 1 base and at J to 5 bases, leaving 7 bases not matched to a gene. CDR1 MNHNS and CDR2 SASEGT come from the germline V gene. The CDR3 loop spans 16 amino acids. The CDR3 DNA reads as TGTGCCAGCAGTGAAGATTGGGGTAGCGGGACCGGGGAGCTGTTTTTT. It specifies CASSEDWGSGTGELFF.

The CDR3 spells CASSTSGSRETQYF. In nucleotides, the CDR3 is TGTGCCAGCAGCACTAGCGGGAGTCGAGAGACCCAGTACTTC. V and J are TRBV7-9 and TRBJ2-5; 11 bases fit TRBD2. CDR3 length: 14 residues. Unmatched junction bases numbered 3, after V lost 5 bases and J lost 4 bases. CDR1 is SEHNR, CDR2 FQNEAQ, per germline (reference sequence).

This clone was detected a few times. The chain has TRBV6-5 and TRBJ2-1, with 8 nucleotides matching TRBD2. Per germline, CDR1 MNHEY and CDR2 SVGAGI. CDR3 length equals 14 residues. With V trimmed by 7 bases and J by 10 bases, 12 bases remained unmatched. The DNA for the CDR3 is TGTGCCAGCACCTCACCAGCGGGGGTTAAGGAGCAGTTCTTC. Protein product: CASTSPAGVKEQFF.

The J gene is TRBJ1-1, the V gene TRBV13; D may be TRBD1 (5 bases). V was shortened by 6 bases and J by 5 bases, with 22 bases between the two germline ends. CDR1 PRHDT and CDR2 FYEKMQ come from the germline V gene (reference sequence). This CDR3 is 16 amino acids long. The CDR3 DNA follows: TGTGCCAGCAGGTTGGATCAGGGCCTGGGTGAGACTGAAGCTTTCTTT. This sequence encodes CASRLDQGLGETEAFF.

Written as DNA, the CDR3 is TGTGCCAGCAAAGGCGGGTGGGATACGCAGTATTTT. Amino acid sequence: CASKGGWDTQYF. The chain recombines TRBV2 with TRBJ2-3, with D maybe TRBD2 (5 bases). The length of the CDR3 is 12 residues. The ends were cut back, 7 bases at V and 6 bases at J, with 11 bases in the middle. CDR1 and CDR2 (germline): SNHLY, FYNNEI.

The table lists this clone with a few counts. The chain uses TRBV2 and TRBJ1-1; D is uncertain. This CDR3 is built from 13 residues. Germline assignment: CDR1 SNHLY and CDR2 FYNNEI. Trimming cost V 1 base and J 4 bases, with 7 bases left between them. CDR3 coding DNA: TGTGCCAGCAGTGAAGGGAGCGGCACTGAAGCTTTCTTT. Translating gives CASSEGSGTEAFF.

The chain links TRBV7-2 to TRBJ2-5; 7 nucleotides line up with TRBD1. Judging by the DNA end, TRBJ2-7 fits better; the J call may be wrong. Germline CDR1 reads SGHTA; CDR2 reads FQGNSA. The CDR3 spans 14 residues. This chain's CDR3 is CASSLGDSLYEQYF. The CDR3 bases are TGTGCCAGCAGCTTAGGGGACAGCCTCTACGAGCAGTACTTC.

The rearrangement joins TRBV7-2 to TRBJ2-7, with 10 bases that match TRBD1. Germline V CDR1 and CDR2: SGHTA, FQGNSA. This CDR3 has 14 residues. J gave up 4 bases and V 5 bases, and 5 bases lay outside the gene matches. The CDR3, as DNA: TGTGCCAGCAGCAACAGACAGGGGGCGTACGAGCAGTACTTC. Residues: CASSNRQGAYEQYF.